The 26 T cell receptor beta chains below were found in one sample sequenced in a study of blood T cell repertoires in COVID-19. Using immunoSEQ multiplex PCR, the repertoire was profiled, and TCRdb retains in-frame clones only, with some absent. The sample has roughly 200,000 clones; approximately 80% are singletons. The specimen was peripheral blood. The receptors were gathered from a woman between 40 and 55 years old with COVID-19, enrolled during active disease.

J is TRBJ2-1 and V is TRBV5-5, with 14 bases identical to TRBD2. V shed 3 bases and J 8 bases; nucleotides not matched to a gene: 13. CDR1 and CDR2 (germline): SGHKS, YYEKEE (reference sequence). This CDR3 is 18 amino acids long. Here the CDR3 DNA reads TGTGCCAGCAGCTCTGTGGGGGGGACTAGCGGGAGCTTCCATGAGCAGTTCTTC. This encodes CASSSVGGTSGSFHEQFF.

V and J are TRBV4-1 and TRBJ2-5; 10 bases line up with TRBD2. This CDR3 spans 14 amino acids. CDR1 is MGHRA and CDR2 is YSYEKL in the germline V gene. Trimming cost V 4 bases and J 3 bases; bases outside gene matches: 2. The CDR3 DNA reads as TGCGCCAGCAGCCTCACTAGCGGGGAAGAGACCCAGTACTTC. This gives the protein CASSLTSGEETQYF.

This rearrangement joins TRBV6-5 to TRBJ2-3, with 11 bases fitting TRBD2. Per the germline V gene, CDR1 is MNHEY and CDR2 is SVGAGI. This CDR3 is 14 amino acids long. This CDR3 is CSNRPSGGSDTQYF. CDR3 in DNA: TGTTCGAACCGACCTAGCGGGGGGTCAGATACGCAGTATTTT.

The V and J genes are TRBV14 and TRBJ2-5; D is possibly TRBD2 (5 bases). Per germline, CDR1 SGHDN and CDR2 FVKESK. V was clipped by 1 base and J by 5 bases, with 17 bases between them. The CDR3 has 16 amino acids. The CDR3 region has the DNA TGTGCCAGCAGCCAAGCGAAGATCAGTCGGAGGGAGACCCAGTACTTC. Translated, it gives CASSQAKISRRETQYF.

V usage is TRBV29-1 and J usage is TRBJ2-7; D is perhaps TRBD2 (7 bases). The CDR3 loop spans 14 amino acids. Germline-derived CDR1 and CDR2 are SQVTM and ANQGSEA. V shed 0 bases and J shed 4 bases, with 13 bases lying between them. The DNA of the CDR3 is TGCAGCGTTGAAGATCCGAGGGGGGGTTACGAGCAGTACTTC. Translating it yields CSVEDPRGGYEQYF.

The chain has TRBV27 and TRBJ2-3; no clear D. Trimming took off 8 bases at V and 0 bases at J, with 9 bases between the two ends. Germline V CDR1 and CDR2: MNHEY, SMNVEV (reference sequence). This CDR3 comprises 13 residues. CDR3 bases: TGTGCCAGCTCCCCCTACAGCACAGATACGCAGTATTTT. Amino acid sequence: CASSPYSTDTQYF.

With regard to this clone: The sample holds other DNA sequences that translate to the same CDR3. The chain carries TRBV5-1 and TRBJ2-7, with 10 bases identical to TRBD2. This CDR3 has 14 residues. V was clipped by 4 bases and J by 1 base; unmatched bases: 2. CDR1 and CDR2 (germline): SGHRS, YFSETQ. Here the CDR3 reads CASSPSGGSYEQYF. CDR3 DNA: TGCGCCAGCAGCCCTAGCGGGGGTTCCTACGAGCAGTACTTC.

This CDR3 is CASPLNYGYTF. CDR3 DNA: TGTGCCTCCCCGTTAAACTATGGCTACACCTTC. The chain combines TRBV30 with TRBJ1-2, with D unclear. Germline values: CDR1 GTSNPN, CDR2 SVGIG (reference sequence). The length of the CDR3 is 11 residues. Trimming pared 7 bases from V and 2 bases from J, leaving 8 bases between.

V gene TRBV4-1 combines with J gene TRBJ2-2; 7 bases agree with TRBD1. Germline V CDR1 and CDR2: MGHRA, YSYEKL. The CDR3 extends over 14 amino acids. Unmatched junction bases numbered 8, after V lost 6 bases and J lost 7 bases. The DNA for the CDR3 is TGCGCCAGCAGTCTTCAACAGGGGTTCGGGGAGCTGTTTTTT. Translating it yields CASSLQQGFGELFF.

V is TRBV4-1 and J is TRBJ2-5, with 13 nucleotides matching TRBD2. This CDR3 has 15 amino acids. V was pared by 6 bases and J by 5 bases, with 6 bases of the junction left unmatched. Germline CDR1 reads MGHRA; CDR2 reads YSYEKL. CDR3 sequence: CASSTSGRAQETQYF. CDR3 in DNA: TGCGCCAGCAGTACTAGCGGGAGGGCCCAGGAGACCCAGTACTTC.

J is TRBJ1-6 and V is TRBV19; 9 nucleotides match TRBD1. CDR1 is LNHDA, CDR2 SQIVND, per germline (reference sequence). The junction had 2 bases not matched to a gene; V was cut back by 7 bases and J by 7 bases. CDR3 size: 13 residues. In DNA form, the CDR3 reads TGTGCCAGTATCGGACAGGGGAATTCACCCCTCCACTTT. It codes for CASIGQGNSPLHF. The full variable domain, with the rest looked up from reference TRBV19 and TRBJ1-6, is DGGITQSPKYLFRKEGQNVTLSCEQNLNHDAMYWYRQDPGQGLRLIYYSQIVNDFQKGDIAEGYSVSREKKESFPLTVTSAQKNPTAFYLCASIGQGNSPLHFGNGTRLTVT.

A word on this clone: A read error may produce the germline difference seen at one junction end. Additional DNA sequences in this sample encode the identical CDR3. J is TRBJ1-2 and V is TRBV4-1; D is uncertain. This CDR3 contains 14 residues. Germline loops: CDR1 MGHRA, CDR2 YSYEKL. CDR3 DNA sequence: TGCGCCAGCAGTCAAGTACCCGGGGATTATGGCTACACCTTC. It encodes CASSQVPGDYGYTF.

V usage is TRBV19 and J usage is TRBJ2-6; 9 bases line up with TRBD1. Trimming cost V 6 bases and J 2 bases; bases outside gene matches: 5. The CDR3 runs to 16 residues. The V gene's germline CDR1 is LNHDA and CDR2 SQIVND (reference sequence). The CDR3 DNA reads as TGTGCCAGTAGACCTGACAGGGGGACTGGGGCCAACGTCCTGACTTTC. Its translation: CASRPDRGTGANVLTF.

This clone was detected only once. The chain couples TRBV21-1 to TRBJ1-1; TRBD1, the table's D call, was not compared with the DNA. TRBV21-1 represents a pseudogene. CDR3 length equals 15 residues. CDR3 in amino acids: CASSKRGQGRAEAFF. Here the CDR3 DNA reads TGTGCCAGCAGCAAAAGGGGACAGGGTCGGGCTGAAGCTTTCTTT.

The chain carries TRBV18 and TRBJ1-6; 7 bases agree with TRBD1. Germline loops: CDR1 KGHSH, CDR2 LQKENI. The CDR3 covers 14 residues. V lost 4 bases to trimming and J lost 7 bases; unmatched junction nucleotides: 4. CDR3 sequence: CASSQRQGNSPLHF. The CDR3 DNA reads TGTGCCAGCTCACAAAGACAGGGAAATTCACCCCTCCACTTT.

The rearrangement joins TRBV9 to TRBJ2-5; D possibly corresponds to TRBD2 (6 bases). The CDR3 runs to 16 residues. Deletions cut 0 bases from V and 2 bases from J, with 14 bases between. CDR1 is SGDLS and CDR2 is YYNGEE in the germline V gene. The DNA of the CDR3 is TGTGCCAGCAGCGTAGTGGGGGGTGGACTGCAAGAGACCCAGTACTTC. Its protein is CASSVVGGGLQETQYF.

The chain is built from TRBV5-1 and TRBJ1-2, with D possibly being TRBD1 (6 bases). This CDR3 is 13 amino acids long. Germline-derived CDR1 and CDR2 are SGHRS and YFSETQ. Trimming took 1 base from V and 6 from J, leaving 10 bases between them. In nucleotides, the CDR3 is TGCGCCAGCAGCTTGACAGGGCAGGATGGCTACACCTTC. It codes for CASSLTGQDGYTF. Complete variable domain (other parts from reference TRBV5-1 and TRBJ1-2): KAGVTQTPRYLIKTRGQQVTLSCSPISGHRSVSWYQQTPGQGLQFLFEYFSETQRNKGNFPGRFSGRQFSNSRSEMNVSTLELGDSALYLCASSLTGQDGYTFGSGTRLTVV.

The chain links TRBV19 to TRBJ1-5; 8 bases are shared with TRBD1. Unmatched junction bases numbered 12, after V lost 10 bases and J lost 4 bases. Per germline, CDR1 LNHDA and CDR2 SQIVND (reference sequence). This CDR3 comprises 15 residues. Written as DNA, the CDR3 is TGTGCCACGGACGAAGGAGGACAGGGAAATCAGCCCCAGCATTTT. Translating it yields CATDEGGQGNQPQHF.

This chain links TRBV14 with TRBJ2-7, with D possibly TRBD2 on 6 matching bases. The CDR3 sequence is 13 residues long. V was pared by 4 bases and J by 2 bases, with 9 bases between. From germline, CDR1 is SGHDN and CDR2 FVKESK. The DNA of the CDR3 is TGTGCCAGCAGCCGGATAGCGGCCTACGAGCAGTACTTC. Its translation is CASSRIAAYEQYF.

The chain employs TRBV19 and TRBJ2-2; TRBD1 agrees at 9 bases. V lost 4 bases to trimming and J lost 7 bases; unmatched junction nucleotides: 4. Germline CDR1 reads LNHDA; CDR2 reads SQIVND (reference sequence). This CDR3 spans 14 amino acids. CDR3 DNA: TGTGCCAGTAGTACTGGACAGGGGTACGGGGAGCTGTTTTTT. Protein: CASSTGQGYGELFF.

This rearrangement joins TRBV4-2 to TRBJ2-5; TRBD2 aligns across 14 bases. J lost 4 bases, V lost 4 bases, and 11 bases had no gene match. CDR1 LGHNA and CDR2 YNFKEQ come from the germline V gene. This CDR3 region has 18 residues. CDR3 protein: CASSRSGTSGSTGETQYF. CDR3 nucleotide sequence: TGTGCCAGCAGCCGCTCCGGGACTAGCGGGAGTACGGGAGAGACCCAGTACTTC.

This clone was recorded a few times. This chain connects TRBV12-3 or TRBV12-4 to TRBJ1-6; D unresolved. With 3 bases removed from V and 11 bases from J, the gap between germline ends came to 11 bases. CDR3 length: 13 amino acids. CDR3 DNA sequence: TGTGCCAGCAGTTTTCTACCCGGGGCACCCCTCCACTTT. The encoded protein is CASSFLPGAPLHF.

The V and J genes are TRBV6-5 and TRBJ1-1, with 8 bases that match TRBD1. CDR1 and CDR2 from the germline V gene are MNHEY and SVGAGI. The CDR3 is 15 residues long. J lost 1 base, V lost 2 bases, and 3 bases had no gene match. The chain's CDR3 is CASSYHGQGNTEAFF. The CDR3 bases are TGTGCCAGCAGTTACCATGGACAGGGGAACACTGAAGCTTTCTTT.

The rearrangement links TRBV6-5 to TRBJ1-5, with TRBD1 matching 7 bases. Germline trimming cut 5 bases from V and 3 bases from J; bases unmatched to any gene: 7. The CDR3 contains 15 residues. CDR1 and CDR2 from the germline V gene are MNHEY and SVGAGI. DNA of the CDR3: TGTGCCAGCAGTAGAGACAGGGCCGACAATCAGCCCCAGCATTTT. The encoded protein is CASSRDRADNQPQHF.

In its sample, this clone was seen a few times. The genes are TRBV18 and TRBJ1-5; tentatively, D is TRBD1 (5 bases). The V gene lost 5 bases and the J gene lost 4 bases, with 12 bases spanning the gap. Germline V lookup: CDR1 KGHSH, CDR2 LQKENI. The CDR3 extends over 14 amino acids. The CDR3 protein is CASSKDSKNQPQHF. The CDR3 DNA reads TGTGCCAGCTCAAAAGACAGCAAGAATCAGCCCCAGCATTTT.

This chain links TRBV3-1 (or the pseudogene TRBV3-2) with TRBJ2-7; no definite D call. V was trimmed by 3 bases and J by 4 bases, leaving 7 bases between them. Per germline, CDR1 LGHDT and CDR2 YNNKEL (reference sequence). The CDR3 spans 12 residues. This CDR3 is CASSQSGYEQYV. The CDR3 DNA reads TGTGCCAGCAGCCAGTCAGGTTACGAGCAGTACGTC.